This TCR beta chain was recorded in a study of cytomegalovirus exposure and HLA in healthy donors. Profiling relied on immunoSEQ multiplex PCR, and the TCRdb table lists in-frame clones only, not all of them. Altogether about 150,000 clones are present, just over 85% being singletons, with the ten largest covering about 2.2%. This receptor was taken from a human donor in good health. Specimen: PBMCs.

CDR3 in amino acids: CASSPPGLTSGTDTQYF. The CDR3 nucleotides are TGTGCCAGCTCACCACCCGGGCTAACTAGCGGCACAGATACGCAGTATTTT. This chain links TRBV18 with TRBJ2-3, with 7 positions matching TRBD2. Losses at the gene ends were 0 bases for V and 1 base for J; bases not matched to a gene: 7. CDR1 and CDR2 from the germline V gene are KGHSH and LQKENI. CDR3 length: 17 amino acids. The whole variable domain, filled in from reference TRBV18 and TRBJ2-3, reads NAGVMQNPRHLVRRRGQEARLRCSPMKGHSHVYWYRQLPEEGLKFMVYLQKENIIDESGMPKERFSAEFPKEGPSILRIQQVVRGDSAAYFCASSPPGLTSGTDTQYFGPGTRLTVL.